The following is a T cell receptor beta chain sequence with its context. The CDR3 extends over 13 amino acids. Germline assignment: CDR1 GTSNPN and CDR2 SVGIG (reference sequence). V was clipped by 3 bases and J by 6 bases, with 12 bases between them. The data belong to a study of Ad26.COV2.S vaccination and SARS-CoV-2 variants. Study in general: Administration of Ad26.COV2.S was intramuscular, either once or twice 56 days apart.

The table came from immunoSEQ multiplex PCR; TCRdb's copy has only in-frame clones and leaves some out. The data contain around 320,000 clones, about 86% of them seen just once; the ten biggest clones take up 1.9%. Treatment defined: about 20 received Ad26.COV2.S at low or high dose, single or two shots; 5 received placebo; per-sample allocation not given. Samples came from day 63 after the first vaccine or placebo injection. Adults aged 18-55 years in Boston included the donor. This receptor was identified in a person between 18 and 59 years old who received the Ad26.COV2.S COVID-19 vaccine or a placebo. The sequencing used peripheral blood, collected in a trial of Ad26.COV2.S vaccine versus placebo. V and J are TRBV30 and TRBJ1-5; D remains ambiguous. The CDR3, as DNA: TGTGCCTGGAGCCCCTCGGGGAGTCAGCCCCAGCATTTT. It encodes CAWSPSGSQPQHF. The full variable domain, its missing parts supplied by reference TRBV30 and TRBJ1-5, is SQTIHQWPATLVQPVGSPLSLECTVEGTSNPNLYWYRQAAGRGLQLLFYSVGIGQISSEVPQNLSASRPQDRQFILSSKKLLLSDSGFYLCAWSPSGSQPQHFGDGTRLSIL.